The 30 T cell receptor beta chains presented below share a single source sample, sequenced in a study of CD8+CD57+ T cells in acquired aplastic anemia. The template used for profiling TCR beta VDJ and CDR3 was genomic DNA. TCRdb fed the reads into MiXCR, producing one record per CDR3 protein. The sample contains approximately 170,000 distinct CDR3 sequences, 50% to 75% of which appear only once. Material: sorted CD4+, CD8+, or CD8+CD57+ T cells (not recorded which) from PBMCs. These receptors all come from a human donor in good health.

Regarding this clonotype: The junction does not match germline at one end; this may be a read error. The chain uses TRBV7-2 and TRBJ2-7; possible D gene TRBD2, 5 bases. Per germline, CDR1 SGHTA and CDR2 FQGNSA. This CDR3 has 17 residues. The CDR3 is CASSYHPQDWSSFEQYF. The CDR3 region has the DNA TGTGCCAGCAGCTACCACCCCCAGGACTGGTCCTCCTTCGAGCAGTACTTC.

The chain has TRBV19 and TRBJ2-1; D is perhaps TRBD2 (7 bases). In germline, CDR1 is LNHDA, CDR2 SQIVND (reference sequence). The CDR3 is 15 residues long. V gave up 5 bases and J gave up 7 bases, with 18 bases separating them. The CDR3: CASSPGAGEGNEQFF. The CDR3 coding sequence is TGTGCCAGTAGTCCAGGGGCGGGAGAGGGAAATGAGCAGTTCTTC.

The chain has TRBV20-1 and TRBJ2-5, with a tentative D call TRBD1 (6 bases). V was shortened by 6 bases and J by 13 bases, with 30 bases between the two germline ends. The CDR3 consists of 15 residues. From germline, CDR1 is DFQATT and CDR2 SNEGSKA (reference sequence). The CDR3 sequence: CSAKRTGLDTGELYF. CDR3 nucleotide sequence: TGCAGTGCAAAACGAACAGGGTTAGACACCGGGGAGCTGTACTTC.

This chain uses TRBV29-1 with TRBJ2-7; 10 bases are a match to TRBD1. Germline values: CDR1 SQVTM, CDR2 ANQGSEA. The CDR3 is made up of 15 amino acids. Losses at the gene ends were 3 bases for V and 1 base for J; bases not matched to a gene: 6. The DNA for the CDR3 is TGCAGCGTTGAGTTCGCGGGACAGGGGTCCTACGAGCAGTACTTC. Translating gives CSVEFAGQGSYEQYF.

This chain links TRBV6-4 with TRBJ2-7; 10 bases agree with TRBD2. Germline V gene data show CDR1 as MRHNA and CDR2 as SNTAGT. This CDR3 contains 15 residues. The trim removed 4 bases at V and 4 bases at J, leaving 7 bases unmatched. The CDR3 sequence is CASSAHSGGTYEQYF. CDR3 in DNA: TGTGCCAGCAGTGCTCATAGCGGGGGGACGTACGAGCAGTACTTC.

The chain recombines TRBV20-1 with TRBJ1-2, with D perhaps TRBD1 (6 bases). The CDR3 runs 13 residues. The germline gives CDR1 DFQATT, CDR2 SNEGSKA (reference sequence). V shed 0 bases and J shed 7 bases, with 12 bases lying between them. Here the CDR3 DNA reads TGCAGTGCTAGAGAAGTGACAGGTCGTGGCTACACCTTC. Its protein is CSAREVTGRGYTF.

This clonotype was seen many times. V and J are TRBV29-1 and TRBJ2-5; D is unclear. Trimming took 3 bases from V and 3 from J, leaving 8 bases between them. The CDR3 covers 12 residues. Germline CDR1 SQVTM, CDR2 ANQGSEA. The CDR3 nucleotides read TGCAGCGTTGAGGGCTTAGAAGAGACCCAGTACTTC. Its translation: CSVEGLEETQYF.

The chain couples TRBV29-1 to TRBJ2-5; 7 nucleotides line up with TRBD2. Germline V gene data show CDR1 as SQVTM and CDR2 as ANQGSEA. The junction had 10 bases not matched to a gene; V was cut back by 4 bases and J by 5 bases. This CDR3 is built from 14 residues. CDR3 bases: TGCAGCGTTGCGGGGGGTGGTAATAAGGAGACCCAGTACTTC. It is translated as CSVAGGGNKETQYF. Variable domain in full (rest from reference TRBV29-1 and TRBJ2-5): SAVISQKPSRDICQRGTSLTIQCQVDSQVTMMFWYRQQPGQSLTLIATANQGSEATYESGFVIDKFPISRPNLTFSTLTVSNMSPEDSSIYLCSVAGGGNKETQYFGPGTRLLVL.

The genes are TRBV20-1 and TRBJ2-2, with D unresolved. Germline assignment: CDR1 DFQATT and CDR2 SNEGSKA (reference sequence). This CDR3 comprises 11 residues. V was shortened by 2 bases and J by 8 bases, with 6 bases between the two germline ends. The CDR3 is CSARRVGELFF. The CDR3 DNA follows: TGCAGTGCTAGACGGGTTGGGGAGCTGTTTTTT.

V is TRBV20-1 and J is TRBJ2-7; 9 bases fit TRBD2. Per germline, CDR1 DFQATT and CDR2 SNEGSKA (reference sequence). Unmatched junction bases numbered 5, after V lost 0 bases and J lost 2 bases. The CDR3 is 15 residues long. CDR3 residues: CSARDRTSETYEQYF. The CDR3 DNA reads TGCAGTGCTAGAGATAGGACTAGCGAGACCTACGAGCAGTACTTC.

V is TRBV7-8 and J is TRBJ1-6; no clear D gene. Trimming took off 1 base at V and 7 bases at J, with 5 bases between the two ends. The CDR3 is 13 amino acids. The germline V gene has CDR1 SGHVS and CDR2 FQNEAQ. The CDR3 region is CASSLDLNSPLHF. In nucleotides, the CDR3 is TGTGCCAGCAGCTTAGACTTAAATTCACCCCTCCACTTT.

The V and J genes are TRBV7-2 and TRBJ2-5, with D unclear. V was clipped by 1 base and J by 7 bases, with 13 bases between them. This CDR3 contains 14 residues. Germline V CDR1 and CDR2: SGHTA, FQGNSA. CDR3 bases: TGTGCCAGCAGCTTAGGTTCCGGACCCACGACCCAGTACTTC. Translating gives CASSLGSGPTTQYF.

The J gene is TRBJ2-5, the V gene TRBV7-8; 14 positions agree with TRBD2. This CDR3 contains 16 residues. Germline-derived CDR1 and CDR2 are SGHVS and FQNEAQ. V shed 5 bases, J shed 4 bases, and the junction held 6 bases outside the gene matches. CDR3 sequence: CASSTTSGGAGETQYF. The CDR3 coding sequence is TGTGCCAGCAGCACGACTAGCGGGGGGGCAGGAGAGACCCAGTACTTC.

This clonotype was seen only a few times. The chain couples TRBV12-3 or TRBV12-4 to TRBJ2-7; weak D call: TRBD1 (6 bases). The CDR3 length is 13 residues. V shed 5 bases and J shed 3 bases, with 11 bases lying between them. CDR3 nucleotide sequence: TGTGCCAGCAGTCGGACAGTAAACTACGAGCAGTACTTC. Protein sequence: CASSRTVNYEQYF.

The chain couples TRBV24-1 to TRBJ2-5; D is perhaps TRBD1 (6 bases). CDR1 is KGHDR, CDR2 SFDVKD, per germline. The CDR3 runs 14 residues. Trimming pared 5 bases from V and 2 bases from J, leaving 11 bases between. The CDR3 bases are TGTGCCACCAGTGTCCTACAGGGACAAGAGACCCAGTACTTC. Protein sequence: CATSVLQGQETQYF.

The chain couples TRBV9 to TRBJ2-7; 12 positions match TRBD2. The CDR3 is made up of 15 amino acids. Germline lookup yields CDR1 SGDLS and CDR2 YYNGEE. The trim removed 7 bases at V and 2 bases at J, leaving 7 bases unmatched. The CDR3 DNA sequence: TGTGCCAGCTCCCGGACTAGCGGGGTTACCTACGAGCAGTACTTC. This codes for CASSRTSGVTYEQYF.

The V gene is TRBV29-1, the J gene TRBJ2-2; D uncertain. The V gene's germline CDR1 is SQVTM and CDR2 ANQGSEA. This CDR3 has 12 residues. Trimming took off 4 bases at V and 5 bases at J, with 8 bases between the two ends. This CDR3 is CSVAVGTGELFF. As DNA, the CDR3 is TGCAGCGTTGCGGTCGGGACCGGGGAGCTGTTTTTT.

There are many counts of this clonotype. This rearrangement joins TRBV11-3 to TRBJ2-7; 9 nucleotides line up with TRBD2. CDR1 is SGHNT, CDR2 YENEEA, per germline. The CDR3 sequence is 14 residues long. The junction had 2 bases not matched to a gene; V was cut back by 5 bases and J by 0 bases. The DNA for the CDR3 is TGTGCCAGCAGCAGCGGGAGGATCTCCTACGAGCAGTACTTC. As protein: CASSSGRISYEQYF.

V usage is TRBV12-3 or TRBV12-4 and J usage is TRBJ1-5, with D unresolved. CDR3 length: 12 amino acids. Trimming removed 5 bases at V and 6 bases at J, with 8 bases between. The chain's CDR3 is CASSVIGQPQHF. The CDR3 coding sequence is TGTGCCAGCAGTGTGATCGGTCAGCCCCAGCATTTT.

V gene TRBV9 combines with J gene TRBJ1-4; D uncertain. Deletions cut 6 bases from V and 2 bases from J, with 20 bases between. Germline V gives CDR1 SGDLS, CDR2 YYNGEE. The CDR3 totals 17 residues. The CDR3, as DNA: TGTGCCAGCACCAAGACCGGTATCCCCCAGACTAATGAAAAACTGTTTTTT. Translated: CASTKTGIPQTNEKLFF. Full variable domain (outside the CDR3, taken from reference TRBV9 and TRBJ1-4): DSGVTQTPKHLITATGQRVTLRCSPRSGDLSVYWYQQSLDQGLQFLIQYYNGEERAKGNILERFSAQQFPDLHSELNLSSLELGDSALYFCASTKTGIPQTNEKLFFGSGTQLSVL.

The chain is built from TRBV20-1 and TRBJ2-1; TRBD1 or TRBD2 may be the D gene (5 bases each). Trimming left V 0 bases short and J 7 bases short, with 7 bases between. Germline CDR1 DFQATT, CDR2 SNEGSKA (reference sequence). The CDR3 consists of 12 residues. CDR3 nucleotides: TGCAGTGCTAGAGACGAGGGGAATGAGCAGTTCTTC. Translating gives CSARDEGNEQFF.

The chain has TRBV9 and TRBJ1-2, with D maybe TRBD1 (5 bases). The CDR3 contains 13 residues. V was cut by 0 bases and J by 2 bases, with 5 bases left in between. Per the germline V gene, CDR1 is SGDLS and CDR2 is YYNGEE. CDR3 nucleotides: TGTGCCAGCAGCGTAGCAGGGAACTATGGCTACACCTTC. This encodes CASSVAGNYGYTF.

This clonotype was observed a handful of times. The J gene is TRBJ2-7, the V gene TRBV20-1, with D tentatively TRBD1 or TRBD2 (5 bases each). CDR1 DFQATT and CDR2 SNEGSKA come from the germline V gene (reference sequence). The CDR3 loop spans 13 amino acids. V lost 3 bases, J lost 1 base, and 10 bases lay in between. CDR3 DNA: TGCAGTGCTAGCGGTGGGGGATCCTACGAGCAGTACTTC. Translating it yields CSASGGGSYEQYF.

This clonotype was counted only a few times. CDR3 loop: CASSLGEGLSYEQYF. The CDR3 DNA reads TGTGCCAGCAGCTTAGGAGAGGGTCTCTCCTACGAGCAGTACTTC. V and J are TRBV7-2 and TRBJ2-7, with D tentatively TRBD2 (5 bases). Germline CDR1 SGHTA, CDR2 FQGNSA. The CDR3 is 15 amino acids. V lost 1 base, J lost 0 bases, and 10 bases lay in between.

This clonotype was counted many times. The chain links TRBV4-1 to TRBJ2-3; TRBD2 is a possible D gene (5 bases). V was pared by 1 base and J by 1 base, with 9 bases between. Germline CDR1 is MGHRA and CDR2 is YSYEKL. CDR3 length: 15 residues. The CDR3 region is CASSQASGRTDTQYF. CDR3 coding DNA: TGCGCCAGCAGCCAAGCCAGCGGACGCACAGATACGCAGTATTTT.

This chain joins TRBV7-4 and TRBJ2-4, with D unresolved. V was pared by 1 base and J by 1 base, with 5 bases between. This CDR3 has 14 amino acids. The V gene's germline CDR1 is SGHVT and CDR2 SQSDAQ. The CDR3 here is CASSLGDAKNIQYF. The CDR3 DNA reads TGTGCCAGCAGCTTAGGAGATGCCAAAAACATTCAGTACTTC.

The gene calls are TRBV14 and TRBJ1-5, with D possibly being TRBD1 (5 bases). Trimming shortened V by 4 bases and J by 11 bases, and 33 bases separated the two germline ends. From germline, CDR1 is SGHDN and CDR2 FVKESK. This CDR3 is 19 amino acids long. CDR3 residues: CASSPDGAGSASSIMAQHF. CDR3 DNA sequence: TGTGCCAGCAGCCCTGATGGGGCAGGGAGCGCTTCATCAATCATGGCCCAGCATTTT.

This chain joins TRBV7-9 and TRBJ2-2; D could derive from TRBD1 or TRBD2 (5 bases each). The CDR3 length is 14 residues. The V gene's germline CDR1 is SEHNR and CDR2 FQNEAQ (reference sequence). V lost 5 bases and J 3 bases, leaving 10 bases between the germline ends. The CDR3 reads CASSRDRYTGELFF. CDR3 DNA sequence: TGTGCCAGCAGCCGGGACCGATACACCGGGGAGCTGTTTTTT.

The gene calls are TRBV7-2 and TRBJ1-4; D remains unclear. There are 12 residues in the CDR3. Germline CDR1 reads SGHTA; CDR2 reads FQGNSA. V lost 2 bases and J lost 13, with 11 bases in between. The chain's CDR3 is CASSLKEGTLFF. The CDR3 DNA reads as TGTGCCAGCAGCTTAAAGGAGGGTACACTGTTTTTT.

As to this clonotype: One junction end does not reproduce the germline sequence, and a read error may be involved. The chain combines TRBV10-2 with TRBJ1-5; D uncertain. In germline, CDR1 is WSHSY, CDR2 SAAADI. This CDR3 has 12 residues. The CDR3 nucleotides read TGCGCCATCAGTGATGGCAATCAGCCCCAGCATTTT. This translates into CAISDGNQPQHF.